This is a list of T cell receptor beta chains from one sample in a study of blood T cell repertoires in COVID-19. Clones were sequenced by immunoSEQ multiplex PCR, and TCRdb holds only the in-frame ones, with some missing. The profile shows over 100,000 clones, less than 85% of them singletons. Sequencing input: peripheral blood. The receptors were sampled from a woman in her sixties or seventies with acute or convalescent COVID-19. CDR3s leave out the opening cysteine and the closing phenylalanine or tryptophan.

CDR3 protein	V gene	J gene
ASTQWETQY	TRBV6-6	TRBJ2-5
ASSRLDQPQH	TRBV7-9	TRBJ1-5
AHLVPTVSNQPQH	TRBV25-1	TRBJ1-5
ASSPSTSGELF	TRBV12-3/TRBV12-4	TRBJ2-2
ASSLGLAGRYNEQF	TRBV7-2	TRBJ2-1
ASSYSALGRPTDTQY	TRBV6-2/TRBV6-3	TRBJ2-3
AIRQGTSGNTIY	TRBV28	TRBJ1-3
AISESTLYSNQH	TRBV10-3	TRBJ1-5
ASSLAGQLNEKLF	TRBV5-6	TRBJ1-4
ASSLAGTSYEQY	TRBV5-1	TRBJ2-7
ASTMILGSPLH	TRBV7-9	TRBJ1-6
ASKDRFHEQY	TRBV28	TRBJ2-7
ASSDLRQTQSADTQY	TRBV2	TRBJ2-3
ASSYPATGSWNEQF	TRBV6-2/TRBV6-3	TRBJ2-1
AWSVGGYGYT	TRBV30	TRBJ1-2
ASSSADRGPETQY	TRBV5-1	TRBJ2-5
ASSSGPLRGQY	TRBV6-2/TRBV6-3	TRBJ2-7
ASWRGGGEGYT	TRBV6-5	TRBJ1-2
ASTSGGTGASGNTIY	TRBV5-1	TRBJ1-3
ASRLLTFTYNEQF	TRBV7-3	TRBJ2-1
ASSYPGQGNEQY	TRBV7-9	TRBJ2-7
ASRAEGDRGYT	TRBV6-5	TRBJ1-2
ASTTQNQPQH	TRBV27	TRBJ1-5
ASSISPPGANVLT	TRBV19	TRBJ2-6
ASSPQASPNTGELF	TRBV5-1	TRBJ2-2
ASRAGILNTEAF	TRBV7-2	TRBJ1-1
ASNRQGEQPQH	TRBV7-2	TRBJ1-5
ASSRGASGRSEQF	TRBV7-3	TRBJ2-1
ASSSGNSLSYEQY	TRBV5-1	TRBJ2-7
ASSQRGTGNQPQH	TRBV3-1/TRBV3-2	TRBJ1-5
ASSEVAGASTDTQY	TRBV6-4	TRBJ2-3
ASSQGSTVNYGYT	TRBV3-1/TRBV3-2	TRBJ1-2
ASSVPGGQEDTEAF	TRBV18	TRBJ1-1
ASSRRGSTLTGELF	TRBV27	TRBJ2-2
ASSGGAGGGPLPDTQY	TRBV9	TRBJ2-3
ASEIGVNTEAF	TRBV12-5	TRBJ1-1
ASSTRLDSTSYNEQF	TRBV19	TRBJ2-1